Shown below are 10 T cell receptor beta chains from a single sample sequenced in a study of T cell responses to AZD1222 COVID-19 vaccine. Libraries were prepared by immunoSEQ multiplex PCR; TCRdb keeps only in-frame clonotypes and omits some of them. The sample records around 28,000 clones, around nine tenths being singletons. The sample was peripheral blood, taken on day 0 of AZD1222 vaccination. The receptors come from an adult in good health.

CDR3 protein: CASSIGGSGALFDEQFF. Written as DNA, the CDR3 is TGTGCCAGTAGTATAGGTGGTAGCGGCGCCCTTTTTGATGAGCAGTTCTTC. This sequence joins TRBV19 and TRBJ2-1; D is perhaps TRBD2 (6 bases). The CDR3 consists of 17 residues. Germline assignment: CDR1 LNHDA and CDR2 SQIVND (reference sequence). Trimming took 1 base from V and 8 from J, leaving 21 bases between them.

The CDR3 here is CASSEREGFRRYEQFF. In nucleotides, the CDR3 is TGTGCCAGCAGTGAGCGGGAGGGGTTCCGCAGGTATGAGCAGTTCTTC. The chain is built from TRBV2 and TRBJ2-1; 9 nucleotides line up with TRBD2. Germline-derived CDR1 and CDR2 are SNHLY and FYNNEI. There are 16 residues in the CDR3. The V segment lost 3 bases and the J segment 8 bases; nucleotides outside the gene matches: 11.

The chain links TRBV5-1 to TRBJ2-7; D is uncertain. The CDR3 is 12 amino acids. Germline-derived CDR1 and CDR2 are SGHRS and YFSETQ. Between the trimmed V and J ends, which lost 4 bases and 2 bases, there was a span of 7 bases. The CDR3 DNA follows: TGCGCCAGCAGCCCCAATACCTACGAGCAGTACTTC. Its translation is CASSPNTYEQYF.

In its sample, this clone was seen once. Here the CDR3 reads CASSLRFRAPWGYTF. DNA for the CDR3: TGTGCCAGCAGCTTAAGGTTCCGGGCCCCATGGGGCTACACCTTC. The chain combines TRBV7-2 with TRBJ1-2; D gene unclear. In germline, CDR1 is SGHTA, CDR2 FQGNSA. The CDR3 sequence is 15 residues long. Trimming shortened V by 2 bases and J by 8 bases, and 18 bases separated the two germline ends.

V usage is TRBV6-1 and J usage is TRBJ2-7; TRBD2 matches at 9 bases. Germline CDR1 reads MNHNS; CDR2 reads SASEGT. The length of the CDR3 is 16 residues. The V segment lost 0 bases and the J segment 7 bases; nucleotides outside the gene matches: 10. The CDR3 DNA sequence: TGTGCCAGCAGTGAAGCAGGTGCGGGAGGGCCATGGGAGCAGTACTTC. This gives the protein CASSEAGAGGPWEQYF.

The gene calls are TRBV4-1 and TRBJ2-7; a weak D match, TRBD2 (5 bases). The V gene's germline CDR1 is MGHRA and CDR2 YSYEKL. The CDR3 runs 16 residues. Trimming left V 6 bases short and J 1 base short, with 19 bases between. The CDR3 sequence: CASRPEGSAGSYEQYF. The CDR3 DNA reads TGCGCCAGCAGACCCGAGGGTAGCGCCGGATCCTACGAGCAGTACTTC.

This chain's CDR3 is CAWSHGGLTEAFF. The CDR3 DNA reads as TGTGCCTGGAGCCACGGGGGGTTGACTGAAGCTTTCTTT. The chain combines TRBV30 with TRBJ1-1; a possible D gene is TRBD1 (5 bases). V was trimmed by 3 bases and J by 5 bases, leaving 13 bases between them. Germline V gene sequence: CDR1 GTSNPN, CDR2 SVGIG (reference sequence). CDR3 length equals 13 residues.

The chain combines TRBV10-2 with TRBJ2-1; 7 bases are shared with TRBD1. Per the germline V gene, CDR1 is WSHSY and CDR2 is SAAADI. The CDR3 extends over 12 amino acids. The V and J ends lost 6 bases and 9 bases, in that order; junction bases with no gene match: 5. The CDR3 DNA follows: TGCGCCAGCAGAGAGGGGGCGAGTGAGCAGTTCTTC. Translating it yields CASREGASEQFF.

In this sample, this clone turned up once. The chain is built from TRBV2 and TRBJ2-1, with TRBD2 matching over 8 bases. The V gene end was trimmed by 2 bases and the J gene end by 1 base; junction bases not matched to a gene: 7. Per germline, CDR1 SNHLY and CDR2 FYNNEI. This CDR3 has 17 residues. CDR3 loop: CASSERLAGVSYNEQFF. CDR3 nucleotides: TGTGCCAGCAGTGAAAGGCTAGCGGGCGTATCCTACAATGAGCAGTTCTTC. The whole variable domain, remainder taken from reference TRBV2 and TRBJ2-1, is EPEVTQTPSHQVTQMGQEVILRCVPISNHLYFYWYRQILGQKVEFLVSFYNNEISEKSEIFDDQFSVERPDGSNFTLKIRSTKLEDSAMYFCASSERLAGVSYNEQFFGPGTRLTVL.

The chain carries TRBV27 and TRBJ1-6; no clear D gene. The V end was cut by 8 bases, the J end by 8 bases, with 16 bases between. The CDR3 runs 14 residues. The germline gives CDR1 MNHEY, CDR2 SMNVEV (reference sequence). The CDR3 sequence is CASSYWVQDSPLHF. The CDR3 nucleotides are TGTGCCAGCTCCTATTGGGTCCAAGATTCACCCCTCCACTTT.